Sequencing of this T cell receptor (beta chain) was carried out in a study of identifying expanded T cells in peripheral blood. Study-wide points: Over about two and four weeks, about 15 and 19 clones changed, versus roughly 1.2 between replicates. Approximately two-week clone count variance significantly increased as total template count grew.

Measured with immunoSEQ multiplex PCR; TCRdb has only the in-frame clones, and not every one. The top ten clones hold 3% to 4% of a sample with some 75,000 clones, under 90% of them seen once. In its sample, this clone was seen once. Its matching antigen is unknown. Material for sequencing was blood. The receptor was derived from a person aged 18 to 70 in good health.

The CDR3 loop is CASSPRTGPYEQYF. The CDR3 DNA reads as TGTGCCAGCAGCCCACGGACAGGACCTTACGAGCAGTACTTC. The rearrangement links TRBV4-2 to TRBJ2-7, with TRBD1 identical over 7 bases. The V gene's germline CDR1 is LGHNA and CDR2 YNFKEQ. CDR3 size: 14 residues. V lost 4 bases, J lost 4 bases, and 7 bases stayed unmatched.